The T cell receptor (beta chain) under discussion was sequenced for a study of Ad26.COV2.S vaccination and SARS-CoV-2 variants. Study background: Trial arm assignment for the donor was COV1001 Ad26.COV2.S.

This sample's treatment: 19 received Ad26.COV2.S at low or high dose, single or two shots; 5 received placebo; per-sample allocation not given. Day 63 after the first vaccine or placebo injection was the time point for sampling. Only in-frame clones appear in the TCRdb table, and some are missing; sequencing was by immunoSEQ multiplex PCR. The table records a few hundred thousand clones, roughly 85% of them present only once. This sequence was found in a person between 18 and 59 years old who received the Ad26.COV2.S COVID-19 vaccine or a placebo. The sequencing used peripheral blood, collected in a trial of Ad26.COV2.S vaccine versus placebo.

CDR3 amino acids: CASSTGGNNEQFF. The CDR3 nucleotides are TGTGCCAGCAGCACGGGGGGGAACAATGAGCAGTTCTTC. This chain joins TRBV7-3 and TRBJ2-1, with 8 bases that match TRBD2. Germline CDR1 SGHTA, CDR2 FQGTGA. There are 13 residues in the CDR3. J gave up 5 bases and V 5 bases, and 2 bases lay outside the gene matches.